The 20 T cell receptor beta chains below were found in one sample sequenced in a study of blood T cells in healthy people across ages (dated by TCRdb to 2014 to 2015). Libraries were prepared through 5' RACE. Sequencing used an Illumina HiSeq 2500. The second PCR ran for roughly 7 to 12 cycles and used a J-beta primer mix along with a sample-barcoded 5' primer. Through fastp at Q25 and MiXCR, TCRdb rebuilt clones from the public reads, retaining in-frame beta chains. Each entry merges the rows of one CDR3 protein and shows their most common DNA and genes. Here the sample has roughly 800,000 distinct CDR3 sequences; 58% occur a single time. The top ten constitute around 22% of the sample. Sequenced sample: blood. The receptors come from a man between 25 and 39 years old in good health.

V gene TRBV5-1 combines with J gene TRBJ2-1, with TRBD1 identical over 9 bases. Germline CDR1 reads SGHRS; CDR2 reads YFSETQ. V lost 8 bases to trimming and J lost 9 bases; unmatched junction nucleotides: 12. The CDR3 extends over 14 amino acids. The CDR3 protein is CASVPGQGLGEQFF. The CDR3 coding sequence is TGCGCCAGTGTCCCGGGACAGGGCCTAGGTGAGCAGTTCTTC.

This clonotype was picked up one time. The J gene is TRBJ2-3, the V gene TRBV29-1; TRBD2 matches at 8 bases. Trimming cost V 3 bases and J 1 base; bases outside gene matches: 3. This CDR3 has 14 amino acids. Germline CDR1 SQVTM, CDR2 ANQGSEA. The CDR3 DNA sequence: TGCAGCGTTGACGGGGGGGGAGGCACAGATACGCAGTATTTT. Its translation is CSVDGGGGTDTQYF.

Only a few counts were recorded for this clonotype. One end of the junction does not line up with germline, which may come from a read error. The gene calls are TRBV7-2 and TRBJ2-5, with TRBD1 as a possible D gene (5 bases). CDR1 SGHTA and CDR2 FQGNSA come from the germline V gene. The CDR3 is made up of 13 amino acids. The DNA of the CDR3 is TGTGCCGGCAGCTTCTCAGGGTTGGAGACCCAGTACTTC. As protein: CAGSFSGLETQYF.

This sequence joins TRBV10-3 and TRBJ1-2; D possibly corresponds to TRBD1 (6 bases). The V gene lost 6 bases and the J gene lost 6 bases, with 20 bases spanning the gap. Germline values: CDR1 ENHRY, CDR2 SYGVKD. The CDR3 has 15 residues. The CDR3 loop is CAISLEQGFLDGYTF. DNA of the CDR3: TGTGCCATCAGCTTAGAACAGGGTTTTCTTGATGGCTACACCTTC.

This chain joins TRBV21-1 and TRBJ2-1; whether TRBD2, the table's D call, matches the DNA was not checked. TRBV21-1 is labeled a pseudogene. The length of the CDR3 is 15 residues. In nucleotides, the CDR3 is TGTGCCAGCAGCAACCCGGACTCCACACTACCTGAGCAGTTCTTC. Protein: CASSNPDSTLPEQFF.

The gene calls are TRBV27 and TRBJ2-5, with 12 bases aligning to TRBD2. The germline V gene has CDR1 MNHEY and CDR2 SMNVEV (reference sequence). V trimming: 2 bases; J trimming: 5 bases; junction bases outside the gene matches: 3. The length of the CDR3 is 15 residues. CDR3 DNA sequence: TGTGCCAGCAGTTTACTAGCGGGAGGGAGGGAGACCCAGTACTTC. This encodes CASSLLAGGRETQYF.

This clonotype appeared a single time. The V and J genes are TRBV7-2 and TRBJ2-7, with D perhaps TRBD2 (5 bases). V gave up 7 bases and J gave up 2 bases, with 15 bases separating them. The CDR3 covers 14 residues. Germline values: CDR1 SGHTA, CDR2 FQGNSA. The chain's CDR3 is CASNYPGFPYEQYF. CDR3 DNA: TGTGCCAGCAACTATCCGGGATTCCCCTACGAGCAGTACTTC.

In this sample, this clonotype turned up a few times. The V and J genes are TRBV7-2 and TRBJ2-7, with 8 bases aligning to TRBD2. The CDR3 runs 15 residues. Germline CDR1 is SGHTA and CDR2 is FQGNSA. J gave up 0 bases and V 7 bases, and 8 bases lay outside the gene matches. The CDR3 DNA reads TGTGCCAGCACCATAACGGGGGGGGGCTCCTACGAGCAGTACTTC. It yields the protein CASTITGGGSYEQYF.

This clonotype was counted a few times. The CDR3 DNA sequence: TGCAGCGTTGAGACGGGAGTGATTCGAGAGACCCAGTACTTC. This sequence encodes CSVETGVIRETQYF. This chain connects TRBV29-1 to TRBJ2-4, with D perhaps TRBD2 (6 bases). Near its end, the DNA agrees better with TRBJ2-5, so the J call may be wrong. Germline CDR1 and CDR2: SQVTM and ANQGSEA. The CDR3 spans 14 residues.

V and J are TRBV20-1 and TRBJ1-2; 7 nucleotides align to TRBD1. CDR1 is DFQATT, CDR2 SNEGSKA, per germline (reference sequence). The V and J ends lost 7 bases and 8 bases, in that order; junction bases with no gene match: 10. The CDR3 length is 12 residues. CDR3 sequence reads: CSDPNDRVGYTF. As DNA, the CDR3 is TGCAGTGATCCCAATGACAGGGTCGGCTACACCTTC.

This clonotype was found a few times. Here the CDR3 reads CASSAILQGIKLEAFF. In DNA, the CDR3 is TGTGCCAGCAGCGCCATCCTCCAGGGCATCAAACTGGAAGCTTTCTTT. The chain uses TRBV11-2 and TRBJ1-1, with a possible D match to TRBD1 (5 bases). Per the germline V gene, CDR1 is SGHAT and CDR2 is FQNNGV. V lost 5 bases, J lost 8 bases, and 24 bases lay in between. The CDR3 covers 16 residues.

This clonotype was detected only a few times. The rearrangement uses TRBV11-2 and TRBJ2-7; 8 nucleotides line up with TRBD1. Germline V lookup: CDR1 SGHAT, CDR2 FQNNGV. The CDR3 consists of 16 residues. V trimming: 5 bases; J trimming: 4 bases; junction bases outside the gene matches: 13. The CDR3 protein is CASSRPGTGGLYEQYF. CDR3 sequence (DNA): TGTGCCAGCAGCCGACCGGGAACAGGGGGTCTGTACGAGCAGTACTTC.

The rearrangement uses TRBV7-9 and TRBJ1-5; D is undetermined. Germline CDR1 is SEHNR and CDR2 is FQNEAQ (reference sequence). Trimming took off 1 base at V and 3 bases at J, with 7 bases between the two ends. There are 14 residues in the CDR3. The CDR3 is CASSLGQVNQPQHF. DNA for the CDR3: TGTGCCAGCAGCTTAGGCCAGGTCAATCAGCCCCAGCATTTT.

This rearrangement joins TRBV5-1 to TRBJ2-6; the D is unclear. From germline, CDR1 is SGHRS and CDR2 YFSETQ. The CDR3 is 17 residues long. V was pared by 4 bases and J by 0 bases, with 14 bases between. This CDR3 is CASSTALTSSGANVLTF. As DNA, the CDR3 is TGCGCCAGCAGCACCGCCCTAACGAGCTCTGGGGCCAACGTCCTGACTTTC. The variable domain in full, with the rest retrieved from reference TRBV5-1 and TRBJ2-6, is KAGVTQTPRYLIKTRGQQVTLSCSPISGHRSVSWYQQTPGQGLQFLFEYFSETQRNKGNFPGRFSGRQFSNSRSEMNVSTLELGDSALYLCASSTALTSSGANVLTFGAGSRLTVL.

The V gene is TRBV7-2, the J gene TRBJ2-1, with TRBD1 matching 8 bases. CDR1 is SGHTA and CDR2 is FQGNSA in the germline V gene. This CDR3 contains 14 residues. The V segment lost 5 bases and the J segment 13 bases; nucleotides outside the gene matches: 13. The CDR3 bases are TGTGCCAGCAGCGGACAGGGTTTTGGAGAGACCCAGTTCTTC. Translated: CASSGQGFGETQFF. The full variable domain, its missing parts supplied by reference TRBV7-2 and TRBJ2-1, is GAGVSQSPSNKVTEKGKDVELRCDPISGHTALYWYRQSLGQGLEFLIYFQGNSAPDKSGLPSDRFSAERTGGSVSTLTIQRTQQEDSAVYLCASSGQGFGETQFFGPGTRLTVL.

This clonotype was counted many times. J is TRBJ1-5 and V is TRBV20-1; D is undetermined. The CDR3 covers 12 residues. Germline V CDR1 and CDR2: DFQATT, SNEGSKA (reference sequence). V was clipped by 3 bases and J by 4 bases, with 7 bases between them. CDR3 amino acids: CSASAVNQPQHF. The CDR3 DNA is TGCAGTGCTAGCGCCGTTAATCAGCCCCAGCATTTT.

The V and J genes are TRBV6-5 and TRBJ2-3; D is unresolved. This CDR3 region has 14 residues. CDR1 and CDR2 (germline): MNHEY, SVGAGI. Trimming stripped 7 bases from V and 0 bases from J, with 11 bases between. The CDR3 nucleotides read TGTGCCAGCAAACCTAGTCAGAGCACAGATACGCAGTATTTT. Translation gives CASKPSQSTDTQYF.

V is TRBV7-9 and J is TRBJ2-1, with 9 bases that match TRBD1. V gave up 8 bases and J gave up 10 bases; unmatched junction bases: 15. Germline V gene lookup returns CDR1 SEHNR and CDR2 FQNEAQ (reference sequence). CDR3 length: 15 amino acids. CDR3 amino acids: CASGPPGQGSAEQFF. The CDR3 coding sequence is TGTGCCAGCGGCCCTCCGGGACAGGGTTCAGCCGAGCAGTTCTTC.

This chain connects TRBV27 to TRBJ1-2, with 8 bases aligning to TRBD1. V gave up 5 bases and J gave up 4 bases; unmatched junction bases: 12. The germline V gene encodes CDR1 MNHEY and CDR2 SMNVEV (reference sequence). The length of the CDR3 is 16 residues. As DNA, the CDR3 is TGTGCCAGCAGTCCTTCATATGGACAGGGTAGCTATGGCTACACCTTC. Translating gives CASSPSYGQGSYGYTF.

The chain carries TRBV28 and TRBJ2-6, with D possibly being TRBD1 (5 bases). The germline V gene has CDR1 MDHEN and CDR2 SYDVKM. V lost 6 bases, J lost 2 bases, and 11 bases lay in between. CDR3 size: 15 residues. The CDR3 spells CASSPGHPGANVLTF. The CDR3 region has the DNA TGTGCCAGCAGCCCCGGACACCCTGGGGCCAACGTCCTGACTTTC.